Listed here are 27 T cell receptor beta chains from one sample, sequenced in a study of blood T cell repertoires in COVID-19. Measured with immunoSEQ multiplex PCR; TCRdb has only the in-frame clones, and not every one. The data show 110,000 to 150,000 clones, approximately 80% seen once. The source material was PBMCs or T cells enriched from blood (not recorded which). These receptors originate from a woman between 18 and 29 years old who had been exposed to COVID-19.

The rearrangement uses TRBV4-3 and TRBJ2-1, with 14 bases that match TRBD2. J was trimmed by 10 bases and V by 1 base; bases with no gene match: 6. The CDR3 contains 16 residues. In germline, CDR1 is LGHNA, CDR2 YSLEER. CDR3: CASSQARLAGGREQFF. Written as DNA, the CDR3 is TGCGCCAGCAGCCAAGCGAGACTAGCGGGAGGGAGGGAGCAGTTCTTC.

This clone has ten or more counts. The V gene is TRBV7-6, the J gene TRBJ1-4, with TRBD1 identical over 8 bases. Germline CDR1 and CDR2: SGHVS and FNYEAQ. The CDR3 is 15 residues long. V lost 5 bases to trimming and J lost 8 bases; unmatched junction nucleotides: 10. This CDR3 is CASSPGTGPKEKLFF. The CDR3 DNA reads as TGTGCCAGCAGCCCCGGGACAGGCCCCAAGGAAAAACTGTTTTTT.

The V and J genes are TRBV18 and TRBJ1-1; a weak D match, TRBD1 (6 bases). V gave up 6 bases and J gave up 7 bases, with 18 bases separating them. CDR1 and CDR2 from the germline V gene are KGHSH and LQKENI. The CDR3 totals 14 residues. CDR3 bases: TGTGCCAGCTCCCCTCAGGGGCAGACGCTTGAAGCTTTCTTT. Protein product: CASSPQGQTLEAFF.

V usage is TRBV5-6 and J usage is TRBJ2-7, with a weak D call TRBD1 (5 bases). Germline assignment: CDR1 SGHDT and CDR2 YYEEEE. The CDR3 loop spans 14 amino acids. Between the trimmed V and J ends, which lost 0 bases and 2 bases, there was a span of 9 bases. Here the CDR3 DNA reads TGTGCCAGCAGCTTGGGGACATCTACCTACGAGCAGTACTTC. It codes for CASSLGTSTYEQYF.

CDR3: CASSPEGTDTQYF. The CDR3 DNA reads as TGTGCCAGCTCACCTGAGGGCACAGATACGCAGTATTTT. This chain connects TRBV18 to TRBJ2-3; no firm D call. Germline V gene data show CDR1 as KGHSH and CDR2 as LQKENI. With 3 bases removed from V and 1 base from J, the gap between germline ends came to 5 bases. The CDR3 runs to 13 residues.

The chain is built from TRBV28 and TRBJ2-5, with 11 bases matching TRBD2. Germline V lookup: CDR1 MDHEN, CDR2 SYDVKM. This CDR3 is built from 13 residues. The CDR3 is CRSGRAPEETQYF. The CDR3 DNA is TGTCGTAGCGGGAGGGCCCCCGAGGAGACCCAGTACTTC.

The V call is TRBV12-3 or TRBV12-4, the J call TRBJ1-2, with unresolved D. Between the trimmed V and J ends, which lost 4 bases and 4 bases, there was a span of 4 bases. The CDR3 has 11 residues. CDR3 coding DNA: TGTGCCAGCAGTTGGAGCTATGGCTACACCTTC. It codes for CASSWSYGYTF.

This clone has only one observation. The chain is built from TRBV7-9 and TRBJ2-7, with D hard to call. Trimming removed 0 bases at V and 2 bases at J, with 14 bases between. This CDR3 spans 16 amino acids. Germline V gene lookup returns CDR1 SEHNR and CDR2 FQNEAQ (reference sequence). The CDR3 nucleotides are TGTGCCAGCAGCTTAGCGCCCGGAGAACCGCCCTACGAGCAGTACTTC. Amino acid sequence: CASSLAPGEPPYEQYF.

This clone has just one count. The gene calls are TRBV11-2 and TRBJ2-7; possible D gene TRBD2, 6 bases. Trimming stripped 1 base from V and 4 bases from J, with 11 bases between. The germline CDR1 and CDR2 sequences are SGHAT and FQNNGV. This CDR3 is 14 amino acids long. CDR3: CASSLGGGGYEQYF. The CDR3 nucleotides read TGTGCCAGCAGCTTAGGTGGGGGAGGATACGAGCAGTACTTC.

The chain carries TRBV30 and TRBJ1-5; 10 positions match TRBD1. CDR1 and CDR2 (germline): GTSNPN, SVGIG (reference sequence). Germline trimming cut 7 bases from V and 0 bases from J; bases unmatched to any gene: 6. This CDR3 is 15 amino acids long. The CDR3 sequence: CASGQGSTSNQPQHF. CDR3 nucleotides: TGTGCCTCGGGACAGGGGTCGACTAGCAATCAGCCCCAGCATTTT.

The chain combines TRBV3-1 (or the pseudogene TRBV3-2) with TRBJ1-2; 7 bases map to TRBD1. The CDR3 sequence is 14 residues long. V was clipped by 4 bases and J by 1 base; unmatched bases: 3. Germline loops: CDR1 LGHDT, CDR2 YNNKEL (reference sequence). The DNA of the CDR3 is TGTGCCAGCAGCCCGGGACAGCTTAACTATGGCTACACCTTC. Its translation: CASSPGQLNYGYTF.

The CDR3 region has the DNA TGTGCCAGCAGCTTACAATCAGGGCTCAATCAGCCCCAGCATTTT. Residues: CASSLQSGLNQPQHF. The V gene is TRBV7-6, the J gene TRBJ1-5, with D perhaps TRBD1 (5 bases). Trimming stripped 2 bases from V and 3 bases from J, with 11 bases between. This CDR3 has 15 residues. CDR1 SGHVS and CDR2 FNYEAQ come from the germline V gene.

The V gene is TRBV6-2 or TRBV6-3, the J gene TRBJ2-7; D might be TRBD2 (5 bases). The CDR3 is 15 residues long. Germline values: CDR1 MNHEY, CDR2 SVGEGT. V shed 8 bases and J shed 2 bases, with 19 bases lying between them. The CDR3 DNA sequence: TGTGCCAGCGGCCCCTTGGGGAGAGATACCTACGAGCAGTACTTC. Protein sequence: CASGPLGRDTYEQYF.

The chain has TRBV7-9 and TRBJ1-1, with a tentative D call TRBD1 (5 bases). The CDR3 contains 14 residues. Germline CDR1 SEHNR, CDR2 FQNEAQ (reference sequence). V was clipped by 8 bases and J by 0 bases, with 13 bases between them. CDR3 nucleotide sequence: TGTGCCAGCCGGACGGACATTATGAACACTGAAGCTTTCTTT. Amino acid sequence: CASRTDIMNTEAFF.

This clone was recorded only once. The chain recombines TRBV4-1 with TRBJ2-5, with 11 bases aligning to TRBD2. Germline assignment: CDR1 MGHRA and CDR2 YSYEKL. The CDR3 covers 20 residues. After removal of 0 bases from V and 5 bases from J, the junction contained 17 bases not matched to a gene. The CDR3 sequence: CASSQDEGPVAGGPRETQYF. The CDR3, as DNA: TGCGCCAGCAGCCAAGATGAAGGCCCGGTAGCGGGAGGGCCGCGTGAGACCCAGTACTTC.

This chain connects TRBV9 to TRBJ1-1, with a tentative D call TRBD1 (6 bases). The length of the CDR3 is 14 residues. V dropped 0 bases and J dropped 12 bases, with 18 bases sitting between them. Germline V gives CDR1 SGDLS, CDR2 YYNGEE. The CDR3 region has the DNA TGTGCCAGCAGCGTAGGGGGTCCAGGGGCGCGATCTTTCTTT. Its protein is CASSVGGPGARSFF.

This chain links TRBV7-6 with TRBJ2-7; 9 bases align to TRBD2. CDR1 and CDR2 (germline): SGHVS, FNYEAQ. The CDR3 has 17 amino acids. J was trimmed by 4 bases and V by 5 bases; bases with no gene match: 15. The CDR3 region is CASSRGGRGARKYEQYF. In DNA form, the CDR3 reads TGTGCCAGCAGCCGGGGCGGGAGGGGGGCTCGAAAGTACGAGCAGTACTTC. Full variable domain (missing parts from reference TRBV7-6 and TRBJ2-7): GAGVSQSPRYKVTKRGQDVALRCDPISGHVSLYWYRQALGQGPEFLTYFNYEAQQDKSGLPNDRFSAERPEGSISTLTIQRTEQRDSAMYRCASSRGGRGARKYEQYFGPGTRLTVT.

The gene calls are TRBV28 and TRBJ2-1, with D unclear. Per the germline V gene, CDR1 is MDHEN and CDR2 is SYDVKM. This CDR3 region has 14 residues. V gave up 6 bases and J gave up 3 bases, with 12 bases separating them. The CDR3 DNA reads TGTGCCAGCAGCCCTGGAGCTCTCTACAATGAGCAGTTCTTC. Protein: CASSPGALYNEQFF.

This chain links TRBV25-1 with TRBJ2-3; D is undetermined. The germline V gene encodes CDR1 MGHDK and CDR2 SYGVNS. This CDR3 comprises 13 residues. V lost 5 bases, J lost 1 base, and 7 bases lay in between. CDR3 coding DNA: TGTGCCAGCAGTCCTGCGGGCACAGATACGCAGTATTTT. It is translated as CASSPAGTDTQYF.

The V and J genes are TRBV19 and TRBJ2-2; 8 nucleotides align to TRBD1. V shed 6 bases and J 6 bases; nucleotides not matched to a gene: 6. The V gene's germline CDR1 is LNHDA and CDR2 SQIVND (reference sequence). This CDR3 is built from 14 residues. Written as DNA, the CDR3 is TGTGCCAGTAGCCGGACAGGGATCCCCGGGGAGCTGTTTTTT. Protein sequence: CASSRTGIPGELFF.

The V call is TRBV4-1, the J call TRBJ2-2; possibly TRBD1 for D (5 bases). The CDR3 sequence is 16 residues long. Trimming pared 3 bases from V and 5 bases from J, leaving 16 bases between. The V gene's germline CDR1 is MGHRA and CDR2 YSYEKL. The CDR3 is CASSHNPRVDTGELFF. DNA for the CDR3: TGCGCCAGCAGCCACAACCCCAGGGTTGATACCGGGGAGCTGTTTTTT.

The gene calls are TRBV27 and TRBJ2-7; D may be TRBD1 (6 bases). Germline V gives CDR1 MNHEY, CDR2 SMNVEV (reference sequence). The CDR3 sequence is 14 residues long. The V gene lost 2 bases and the J gene lost 0 bases, with 8 bases spanning the gap. CDR3 region: CASSLGQYSYEQYF. Here the CDR3 DNA reads TGTGCCAGCAGTTTAGGACAGTACTCCTACGAGCAGTACTTC.

The rearrangement links TRBV19 to TRBJ1-5; TRBD1 aligns across 9 bases. V dropped 9 bases and J dropped 1; count of bases not matched to a gene: 1. The CDR3 extends over 13 amino acids. CDR1 is LNHDA and CDR2 is SQIVND in the germline V gene (reference sequence). This CDR3 reads CASGTGSNQPQHF. Here the CDR3 DNA reads TGTGCCAGCGGGACAGGGAGCAATCAGCCCCAGCATTTT.

The J gene is TRBJ2-7, the V gene TRBV25-1; D is undetermined. CDR1 MGHDK and CDR2 SYGVNS come from the germline V gene. The CDR3 contains 11 residues. Trimming took 6 bases from V and 7 from J, leaving 10 bases between them. The CDR3 loop is CASSLRGEQYF. The CDR3 DNA sequence: TGTGCCAGCAGCCTCAGAGGAGAGCAGTACTTC.

The chain couples TRBV7-9 to TRBJ1-1; maybe TRBD1 (6 bases). The CDR3 has 14 residues. The germline V gene has CDR1 SEHNR and CDR2 FQNEAQ (reference sequence). The V end lost 7 bases, the J end lost 0 bases, and 12 bases lay between the germline ends. CDR3 in amino acids: CASTLQGMNTEAFF. In DNA, the CDR3 is TGTGCCAGCACCCTACAGGGAATGAACACTGAAGCTTTCTTT.

This chain uses TRBV19 with TRBJ1-5; D is unresolved. The CDR3 sequence is 13 residues long. V lost 8 bases and J lost 7, with 15 bases in between. Looked up from germline, CDR1 is LNHDA and CDR2 is SQIVND (reference sequence). CDR3 DNA: TGTGCCAGTGGTCCGGGATCGCGACAGCCCCAGCATTTT. This sequence encodes CASGPGSRQPQHF.

Only a few counts were recorded for this clone. The DNA is omitted, as the CDR3 cannot be located on it reliably, and the CDR3 follows TCRdb's listing. The rearrangement links TRBV21-1 to TRBJ1-5; TRBD1 is the table's D call and was not checked against the DNA. TRBV21-1 is annotated as a pseudogene. The CDR3 region is 19 residues in length, termini included. CDR3 sequence: CASSKDLLDRYLCNQPQHF.